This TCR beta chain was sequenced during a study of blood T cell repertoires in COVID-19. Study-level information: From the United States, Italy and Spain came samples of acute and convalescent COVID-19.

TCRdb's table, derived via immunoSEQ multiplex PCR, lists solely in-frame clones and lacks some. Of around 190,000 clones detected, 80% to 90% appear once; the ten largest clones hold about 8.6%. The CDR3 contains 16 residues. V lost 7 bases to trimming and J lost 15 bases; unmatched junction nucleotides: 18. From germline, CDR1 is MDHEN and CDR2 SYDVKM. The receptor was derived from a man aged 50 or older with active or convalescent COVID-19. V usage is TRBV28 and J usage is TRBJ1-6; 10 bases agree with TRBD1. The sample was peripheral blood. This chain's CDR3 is CASNEHSGQGLEVLHF. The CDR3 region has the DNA TGTGCCAGCAACGAACACTCGGGACAGGGGCTGGAGGTCCTCCACTTT.